This T cell receptor (beta chain) was found in a study of T cell responses to AZD1222 COVID-19 vaccine. Study-level information: Pooled in the analysis were second doses at about 4 or about 12 weeks.

Sequencing used immunoSEQ multiplex PCR; TCRdb keeps in-frame clones, though not all of them. Of 160,000 or so clones in the sample, approximately 94% were seen once. This receptor was identified in an adult in good health. The starting material was peripheral blood, obtained on day 0 of AZD1222 vaccination.

CDR3: CASSVGTVGSPLHF. CDR3 nucleotides: TGTGCCAGCAGCGTGGGAACAGTCGGGTCACCCCTCCACTTT. This chain joins TRBV5-4 and TRBJ1-6; D not certain. Germline CDR1 is SGHNT and CDR2 is YYREEE (reference sequence). V gave up 4 bases and J gave up 10 bases, with 15 bases separating them. This CDR3 is 14 amino acids long.